The 30 T cell receptor beta chains reported below all come from one sample, sequenced in a study of long-term antiretroviral therapy in people with HIV. An immunoSEQ assay, version v3.0, was performed at survey level. Data came from immunoSEQ multiplex PCR; TCRdb stores just in-frame clones and leaves some out. The data show 20,000 to 25,000 clones, about 86% seen once. The material was unsorted PBMCs, obtained 1.3 years after starting antiretroviral therapy. The receptor set was obtained from a man between 60 and 75 years old with HIV.

This chain connects TRBV6-1 to TRBJ2-3; D is uncertain. The CDR3 is 14 residues long. Trimming shortened V by 1 base and J by 2 bases, and 7 bases separated the two germline ends. Per the germline V gene, CDR1 is MNHNS and CDR2 is SASEGT. CDR3: CASSEVGDTDTQYF. The CDR3 DNA reads TGTGCCAGCAGTGAAGTTGGGGACACAGATACGCAGTATTTT.

The chain couples TRBV27 to TRBJ1-4; no firm D call. Trimming removed 8 bases from V and 0 bases from J, with 13 bases in between. CDR1 is MNHEY, CDR2 SMNVEV, per germline (reference sequence). The CDR3 has 15 residues. This CDR3 is CASSRNRATNEKLFF. CDR3 DNA sequence: TGTGCCAGCTCGAGGAACCGGGCAACTAATGAAAAACTGTTTTTT.

The chain uses TRBV7-9 and TRBJ1-2; D gene uncertain. Looked up from germline, CDR1 is SEHNR and CDR2 is FQNEAQ (reference sequence). The CDR3 runs 11 residues. V was shortened by 5 bases and J by 1 base, with 2 bases between the two germline ends. The CDR3 protein is CASSINYGYTF. The CDR3 coding sequence is TGTGCCAGCAGCATTAACTATGGCTACACCTTC.

CDR3 sequence: CASSVGFSGIQETQYF. CDR3 DNA sequence: TGTGCCAGCAGCGTAGGTTTTAGCGGCATCCAAGAGACCCAGTACTTC. This chain connects TRBV9 to TRBJ2-5, with D perhaps matching TRBD2 (6 bases). The CDR3 covers 16 residues. V dropped 0 bases and J dropped 1 base, with 13 bases sitting between them. CDR1 is SGDLS and CDR2 is YYNGEE in the germline V gene.

The V gene is TRBV30, the J gene TRBJ1-4; D gene unclear. V lost 0 bases, J lost 3 bases, and 5 bases lay in between. Germline lookup yields CDR1 GTSNPN and CDR2 SVGIG (reference sequence). The CDR3 is 13 residues long. CDR3 region: CAWSVYPNEKLFF. In nucleotides, the CDR3 is TGTGCCTGGAGTGTGTACCCTAATGAAAAACTGTTTTTT. The full variable domain, with the rest looked up from reference TRBV30 and TRBJ1-4, is SQTIHQWPATLVQPVGSPLSLECTVEGTSNPNLYWYRQAAGRGLQLLFYSVGIGQISSEVPQNLSASRPQDRQFILSSKKLLLSDSGFYLCAWSVYPNEKLFFGSGTQLSVL.

The chain recombines TRBV27 with TRBJ2-7, with TRBD1 matching 7 bases. J gave up 10 bases and V 0 bases, and 9 bases lay outside the gene matches. CDR1 and CDR2 from the germline V gene are MNHEY and SMNVEV (reference sequence). CDR3 size: 14 residues. CDR3 nucleotides: TGTGCCAGCAGTTTATCTGGACAGGCCCTTAGTCAGTACTTC. It specifies CASSLSGQALSQYF.

CDR3 residues: CASSGGTDHNQPQHF. The CDR3 DNA reads TGTGCCAGCAGCGGAGGGACAGATCACAATCAGCCCCAGCATTTT. The gene calls are TRBV11-2 and TRBJ1-5; 7 bases align to TRBD1. Germline values: CDR1 SGHAT, CDR2 FQNNGV. Unmatched junction bases numbered 7, after V lost 5 bases and J lost 3 bases. This CDR3 spans 15 amino acids.

The rearrangement uses TRBV15 and TRBJ1-1, with a weak D call TRBD1 (5 bases). Trimming left V 3 bases short and J 5 bases short, with 19 bases between. The germline CDR1 and CDR2 sequences are LNHNV and YYDKDF (reference sequence). The CDR3 has 16 residues. CDR3 in amino acids: CATSRGPGEAATEAFF. In DNA form, the CDR3 reads TGTGCCACCAGCAGGGGACCTGGGGAAGCGGCGACTGAAGCTTTCTTT.

The V and J genes are TRBV5-5 and TRBJ1-1; D remains ambiguous. Germline V gives CDR1 SGHKS, CDR2 YYEKEE (reference sequence). Trimming removed 2 bases from V and 3 bases from J, with 8 bases in between. This CDR3 has 13 residues. CDR3 coding DNA: TGTGCCAGCAGCTTTACAGATGACACTGAAGCTTTCTTT. Protein product: CASSFTDDTEAFF.

The chain recombines TRBV5-5 with TRBJ1-2, with D perhaps TRBD1 (5 bases). Per germline, CDR1 SGHKS and CDR2 YYEKEE (reference sequence). The CDR3 has 16 residues. Trimming took 3 bases from V and 4 from J, leaving 19 bases between them. As DNA, the CDR3 is TGTGCCAGCAGCTCCGGACATTCCCGGGCAGGCTATGGCTACACCTTC. This encodes CASSSGHSRAGYGYTF.

V and J are TRBV10-3 and TRBJ2-1, with TRBD2 identical over 11 bases. The CDR3 contains 15 residues. Trimming cost V 0 bases and J 8 bases; bases outside gene matches: 3. CDR1 and CDR2 from the germline V gene are ENHRY and SYGVKD. CDR3 coding DNA: TGTGCCATCAGTGAGTCACTAGCGGGAGTTTATGAGCAGTTCTTC. Translation: CAISESLAGVYEQFF.

The chain carries TRBV18 and TRBJ1-4, with unresolved D. This CDR3 spans 12 amino acids. Germline loops: CDR1 KGHSH, CDR2 LQKENI. Trimming stripped 4 bases from V and 6 bases from J, with 6 bases between. The chain's CDR3 is CASSLPDEKLFF. CDR3 in DNA: TGTGCCAGCTCACTTCCGGATGAAAAACTGTTTTTT.

This clone was found once. The rearrangement joins TRBV29-1 to TRBJ2-7; TRBD1 might be the D (5 bases). From germline, CDR1 is SQVTM and CDR2 ANQGSEA. This CDR3 is built from 14 residues. V was cut by 4 bases and J by 1 base, with 14 bases left in between. CDR3 bases: TGCAGCGTTGGCAGGGCCGCTTCTTCCTACGAGCAGTACTTC. This gives the protein CSVGRAASSYEQYF.

V is TRBV9 and J is TRBJ2-3; no reliable D call. Germline CDR1 and CDR2: SGDLS and YYNGEE. V was pared by 5 bases and J by 3 bases, with 4 bases between. The CDR3 sequence is 11 residues long. The CDR3 DNA follows: TGTGCCAGCAGGGGAACAGATACGCAGTATTTT. It yields the protein CASRGTDTQYF.

This clone is a singleton in its sample. The chain is built from TRBV10-2 and TRBJ2-2; D not resolved. From germline, CDR1 is WSHSY and CDR2 SAAADI. This CDR3 contains 12 residues. V was trimmed by 6 bases and J by 4 bases, leaving 6 bases between them. The CDR3 DNA follows: TGCGCCAGCAGGAAGGTCACCGGGGAGCTGTTTTTT. Its translation is CASRKVTGELFF.

The CDR3 DNA is TGTGCCAGTACGGGAACAGCTAAAGAGACCCAGTACTTC. It is translated as CASTGTAKETQYF. The J gene is TRBJ2-5, the V gene TRBV19, with D possibly TRBD2 on 5 matching bases. V was trimmed by 7 bases and J by 3 bases, leaving 12 bases between them. The CDR3 length is 13 residues. CDR1 is LNHDA, CDR2 SQIVND, per germline (reference sequence).

The V call is TRBV19, the J call TRBJ1-1, with 8 bases fitting TRBD1. J lost 4 bases, V lost 7 bases, and 8 bases had no gene match. Germline assignment: CDR1 LNHDA and CDR2 SQIVND (reference sequence). The CDR3 runs to 14 residues. The CDR3 sequence: CASIEDRASTEAFF. DNA of the CDR3: TGTGCCAGTATCGAGGACAGGGCTAGCACTGAAGCTTTCTTT.

V gene TRBV11-2 combines with J gene TRBJ2-1, with 12 bases that match TRBD2. The CDR3 totals 16 residues. V gave up 4 bases and J gave up 10 bases; unmatched junction bases: 11. CDR1 is SGHAT, CDR2 FQNNGV, per germline. In DNA, the CDR3 is TGTGCCAGCAGCTCCGCGACTAGCGGGGGTCCCTGGGAGCAGTTCTTC. Translated: CASSSATSGGPWEQFF.

The chain joins TRBV2 to TRBJ1-2; the D is unclear. Germline CDR1 reads SNHLY; CDR2 reads FYNNEI. V was pared by 5 bases and J by 7 bases, with 11 bases between. The CDR3 contains 12 residues. The CDR3 DNA follows: TGTGCCAGCAGTCAAATGGGGAGTGGCTACACCTTC. This gives the protein CASSQMGSGYTF.

The chain is built from TRBV1 and TRBJ2-1. TRBV1 is tagged as a pseudogene. The CDR3 runs to 16 residues. The CDR3 spells CTSSQGGLGRRNEQFF. In nucleotides, the CDR3 is TGCACCAGCAGCCAAGGGGGATTGGGACGGCGCAATGAGCAGTTCTTC.

The V and J genes are TRBV5-8 and TRBJ1-4; D gene uncertain. The CDR3 has 13 amino acids. V was pared by 5 bases and J by 7 bases, with 12 bases between. Germline V gene data show CDR1 as SGHTS and CDR2 as YDEGEE. The CDR3 is CASSIGSVEKLFF. CDR3 bases: TGTGCCAGCAGTATTGGAAGTGTTGAAAAACTGTTTTTT. The variable domain in full, completed from reference TRBV5-8 and TRBJ1-4, reads EAGVTQSPTHLIKTRGQQATLRCSPISGHTSVYWYQQALGLGLQFLLWYDEGEERNRGNFPPRFSGRQFPNYSSELNVNALELEDSALYLCASSIGSVEKLFFGSGTQLSVL.

This chain connects TRBV5-1 to TRBJ2-3; 8 nucleotides line up with TRBD2. Germline V lookup: CDR1 SGHRS, CDR2 YFSETQ. V dropped 5 bases and J dropped 1; count of bases not matched to a gene: 9. This CDR3 comprises 16 residues. Here the CDR3 DNA reads TGCGCCAGCAGGTTCTCCCCAGCGGGAGGCACAGATACGCAGTATTTT. Translating gives CASRFSPAGGTDTQYF.

The V gene is TRBV6-6, the J gene TRBJ1-4; a possible D gene is TRBD1 (5 bases). Germline assignment: CDR1 MNHNY and CDR2 SVGAGI (reference sequence). The CDR3 totals 15 residues. Trimming pared 2 bases from V and 3 bases from J, leaving 10 bases between. The CDR3 DNA follows: TGTGCCAGCAGTTACGCAGGGCAGGCTAATGAAAAACTGTTTTTT. Protein: CASSYAGQANEKLFF.

The CDR3 here is CALEGLVDAFF. In DNA form, the CDR3 reads TGTGCCTTGGAGGGTTTGGTAGACGCTTTCTTT. This rearrangement joins TRBV30 to TRBJ1-1; D is unresolved. Germline CDR1 is GTSNPN and CDR2 is SVGIG (reference sequence). The CDR3 covers 11 residues. V was cut by 7 bases and J by 11 bases, with 17 bases left in between.

The chain links TRBV25-1 to TRBJ1-4, with TRBD1 identical over 10 bases. With V trimmed by 3 bases and J by 9 bases, 4 bases remained unmatched. CDR1 and CDR2 (germline): MGHDK, SYGVNS. This CDR3 comprises 14 residues. CDR3 loop: CASSEDRGFKKLFF. The CDR3 bases are TGTGCCAGCAGTGAGGACAGGGGGTTCAAAAAACTGTTTTTT.

V is TRBV6-5 and J is TRBJ2-3; D is ambiguous. The germline CDR1 and CDR2 sequences are MNHEY and SVGAGI. Trimming shortened V by 0 bases and J by 6 bases, and 7 bases separated the two germline ends. CDR3 size: 13 residues. The CDR3 bases are TGTGCCAGCAGTTACTCCGGGTGGGATACGCAGTATTTT. Encoded protein: CASSYSGWDTQYF.

This sequence joins TRBV5-1 and TRBJ2-3; the D gene could be TRBD1 or TRBD2 (6 bases each). This CDR3 spans 14 amino acids. Germline V lookup: CDR1 SGHRS, CDR2 YFSETQ. Trimming removed 4 bases at V and 2 bases at J, with 11 bases between. CDR3 protein: CASSGGRFTDTQYF. DNA for the CDR3: TGCGCCAGCAGCGGGGGGCGATTCACAGATACGCAGTATTTT.

Comment on this clone: Distinct nucleotide sequences in the sample also encode this CDR3. The J gene is TRBJ2-3, the V gene TRBV6-5; D ambiguous. CDR1 is MNHEY, CDR2 SVGAGI, per germline. CDR3 size: 13 residues. V lost 2 bases and J lost 1, with 4 bases in between. The CDR3 DNA follows: TGTGCCAGCAGTTACCCAGGCACAGATACGCAGTATTTT. Translating gives CASSYPGTDTQYF.

The genes are TRBV15 and TRBJ1-3; D unclear. Trimming shortened V by 8 bases and J by 7 bases, and 15 bases separated the two germline ends. Looked up from germline, CDR1 is LNHNV and CDR2 is YYDKDF (reference sequence). The CDR3 spans 13 residues. The CDR3 nucleotides read TGTGCCACCGCTTTGGGCTTCGAGAACACCATATATTTT. Its translation is CATALGFENTIYF.

The chain recombines TRBV11-3 with TRBJ2-3, with 8 bases matching TRBD1. The CDR3 totals 14 residues. After removal of 6 bases from V and 4 bases from J, the junction contained 6 bases not matched to a gene. Germline-derived CDR1 and CDR2 are SGHNT and YENEEA. The CDR3 coding sequence is TGTGCCAGCAGTCAGGACAGGGCGGCAGATACGCAGTATTTT. Its translation: CASSQDRAADTQYF.